These 30 T cell receptor beta chains were all obtained from the same sample, sequenced in a study of shared clonotypes between healthy human individuals. The naive CD8 population came from CD45RO-negative cells selected for CCR7, without terminally differentiated effector memory CD45RA+ cells. Repertoires were generated with immunoSEQ multiplex PCR, while TCRdb's copy carries only in-frame clones and drops some. The profile shows 2 million or so clones, about 95% of them singletons. The sample comprised naive CD8+ T cells sorted from blood. The receptors derive from a man aged 18 to 30 in good health.

The rearrangement joins TRBV27 to TRBJ2-1, with TRBD1 as a possible D gene (6 bases). Trimming stripped 10 bases from V and 8 bases from J, with 18 bases between. The CDR3 has 13 amino acids. Germline V gene sequence: CDR1 MNHEY, CDR2 SMNVEV (reference sequence). Here the CDR3 reads CATVASGGDEQFF. CDR3 DNA sequence: TGTGCCACCGTGGCTAGTGGGGGCGATGAGCAGTTCTTC.

This chain joins TRBV7-2 and TRBJ2-1, with 9 bases lining up with TRBD2. V lost 3 bases to trimming and J lost 2 bases; unmatched junction nucleotides: 5. Germline CDR1 reads SGHTA; CDR2 reads FQGNSA. The CDR3 contains 16 residues. The DNA for the CDR3 is TGTGCCAGCAGCTTTGGTAGCGGGAGTACCTACAATGAGCAGTTCTTC. It is translated as CASSFGSGSTYNEQFF.

This clone was recorded only once. This sequence joins TRBV7-2 and TRBJ2-7; 7 positions agree with TRBD1. The CDR3 sequence is 15 residues long. The trim removed 5 bases at V and 5 bases at J, leaving 12 bases unmatched. CDR1 and CDR2 (germline): SGHTA, FQGNSA. CDR3 sequence (DNA): TGTGCCAGCAGCCCCGTAGTGACAGGGATCCACGAGCAGTACTTC. Protein product: CASSPVVTGIHEQYF.

J is TRBJ1-5 and V is TRBV30; a possible D gene is TRBD1 (6 bases). The CDR3 extends over 11 amino acids. The ends were cut back, 3 bases at V and 9 bases at J, with 9 bases in the middle. Germline V gene data show CDR1 as GTSNPN and CDR2 as SVGIG (reference sequence). The CDR3 sequence: CAWRGGLPQHF. DNA of the CDR3: TGTGCCTGGAGGGGGGGCTTGCCCCAGCATTTT.

This chain connects TRBV7-2 to TRBJ2-3; D is undetermined. CDR1 SGHTA and CDR2 FQGNSA come from the germline V gene. CDR3 length: 14 residues. The V end was cut by 2 bases, the J end by 2 bases, with 8 bases between. The CDR3 here is CASSLLLFTDTQYF. CDR3 DNA sequence: TGTGCCAGCAGCTTACTACTCTTCACAGATACGCAGTATTTT. The full variable domain, in which reference TRBV7-2 and TRBJ2-3 provide the parts outside the CDR3, is GAGVSQSPSNKVTEKGKDVELRCDPISGHTALYWYRQSLGQGLEFLIYFQGNSAPDKSGLPSDRFSAERTGGSVSTLTIQRTQQEDSAVYLCASSLLLFTDTQYFGPGTRLTVL.

V usage is TRBV7-3 and J usage is TRBJ2-1; no reliable D call. The CDR3 length is 16 residues. V lost 0 bases, J lost 7 bases, and 16 bases lay in between. Germline V gene lookup returns CDR1 SGHTA and CDR2 FQGTGA. CDR3 sequence reads: CASSLTSRHFGNEQFF. Here the CDR3 DNA reads TGTGCCAGCAGCTTAACCTCCAGACACTTTGGAAATGAGCAGTTCTTC.

The chain has TRBV2 and TRBJ1-4, with D uncertain. In germline, CDR1 is SNHLY, CDR2 FYNNEI. The CDR3 covers 16 residues. The germline V and J ends were trimmed by 4 bases and 0 bases, with 12 bases remaining between them. CDR3: CASSGEGSPTNEKLFF. The CDR3 region has the DNA TGTGCCAGCAGTGGTGAGGGTAGTCCAACTAATGAAAAACTGTTTTTT.

This clone was seen only a few times. V usage is TRBV13 and J usage is TRBJ1-1; perhaps TRBD1 as D (5 bases). Germline CDR1 PRHDT, CDR2 FYEKMQ (reference sequence). The CDR3 has 12 amino acids. The V end was cut by 3 bases, the J end by 4 bases, with 6 bases between. The CDR3, as DNA: TGTGCCAGCAGCTTCGGGGCCACTGAAGCTTTCTTT. Its translation: CASSFGATEAFF.

The chain joins TRBV27 to TRBJ2-2, with D possibly called TRBD1 or TRBD2 (5 bases each). Germline V gene lookup returns CDR1 MNHEY and CDR2 SMNVEV (reference sequence). The ends were cut back, 8 bases at V and 4 bases at J, with 17 bases in the middle. The CDR3 has 15 amino acids. The CDR3 coding sequence is TGTGCCAGCGGGGGAATGCAGGGATCCACCGGGGAGCTGTTTTTT. It specifies CASGGMQGSTGELFF.

V usage is TRBV6-5 and J usage is TRBJ1-4, with 7 bases lining up with TRBD1. This CDR3 region has 16 residues. V shed 0 bases and J 8 bases; nucleotides not matched to a gene: 9. Germline CDR1 MNHEY, CDR2 SVGAGI. The CDR3 DNA is TGTGCCAGCAGTTACTCGACAGAGGGGGCTGGGGAAAAACTGTTTTTT. It translates to CASSYSTEGAGEKLFF.

This clone was detected once. The CDR3 region is CASSPGVEETQYF. DNA for the CDR3: TGTGCCAGCAGTCCAGGAGTAGAAGAGACCCAGTACTTC. V and J are TRBV28 and TRBJ2-5; unclear D gene. This CDR3 is built from 13 residues. The germline V gene has CDR1 MDHEN and CDR2 SYDVKM. The V end lost 5 bases, the J end lost 3 bases, and 10 bases lay between the germline ends. The full variable domain, completed using reference TRBV28 and TRBJ2-5, is DVKVTQSSRYLVKRTGEKVFLECVQDMDHENMFWYRQDPGLGLRLIYFSYDVKMKEKGDIPEGYSVSREKKERFSLILESASTNQTSMYLCASSPGVEETQYFGPGTRLLVL.

For this clone: The sample carries other DNA sequences with the same CDR3. The chain uses TRBV6-5 and TRBJ2-7; 9 positions agree with TRBD2. Germline CDR1 is MNHEY and CDR2 is SVGAGI. CDR3 length: 13 amino acids. Germline trimming cut 11 bases from V and 4 bases from J; bases unmatched to any gene: 9. CDR3: CASGLAGSYEQYF. CDR3 DNA sequence: TGTGCCTCCGGTCTAGCGGGATCATACGAGCAGTACTTC.

The rearrangement joins TRBV7-9 to TRBJ2-1; D remains ambiguous. CDR1 is SEHNR and CDR2 is FQNEAQ in the germline V gene (reference sequence). Trimming stripped 1 base from V and 0 bases from J, with 10 bases between. The CDR3 runs to 16 residues. CDR3 region: CASSLGRPSSYNEQFF. CDR3 coding DNA: TGTGCCAGCAGCTTAGGGCGGCCCAGCTCCTACAATGAGCAGTTCTTC.

The gene calls are TRBV27 and TRBJ2-7; D not resolved. Germline V CDR1 and CDR2: MNHEY, SMNVEV (reference sequence). Trimming removed 5 bases at V and 2 bases at J, with 10 bases between. The CDR3 is made up of 13 amino acids. CDR3 amino acids: CASSLKLPYEQYF. The CDR3 bases are TGTGCCAGCAGTCTGAAACTGCCCTACGAGCAGTACTTC.

This clone came up once. Within the sample, other DNA sequences also encode this same CDR3. J is TRBJ2-3 and V is TRBV9, with TRBD2 as a possible D gene (6 bases). This CDR3 region has 14 residues. V gave up 4 bases and J gave up 2 bases, with 11 bases separating them. The germline CDR1 and CDR2 sequences are SGDLS and YYNGEE. In nucleotides, the CDR3 is TGTGCCAGCAGCCTGGGGGGTTCCACAGATACGCAGTATTTT. Its protein product is CASSLGGSTDTQYF.

This clone was found a few times. Other DNA sequences in the same sample also yield this CDR3. The J gene is TRBJ1-1, the V gene TRBV19; 10 bases are shared with TRBD1. The J segment lost 6 bases and the V segment lost 1 base, leaving 2 bases of the junction unmatched. Per germline, CDR1 LNHDA and CDR2 SQIVND (reference sequence). The CDR3 has 14 amino acids. As DNA, the CDR3 is TGTGCCAGTAGTATAGGACAGGGGGCGGCTGAAGCTTTCTTT. This sequence encodes CASSIGQGAAEAFF.

The chain joins TRBV10-3 to TRBJ2-7, with TRBD1 identical over 8 bases. The length of the CDR3 is 15 residues. With 3 bases clipped from V and 4 bases from J, the junction kept 8 bases outside the gene matches. Germline V gives CDR1 ENHRY, CDR2 SYGVKD. The CDR3 DNA follows: TGTGCCATCAGTGACCGACAGGGGATAGAGTACGAGCAGTACTTC. Encoded protein: CAISDRQGIEYEQYF.

The chain combines TRBV4-1 with TRBJ2-7; 9 nucleotides agree with TRBD1. CDR1 and CDR2 (germline): MGHRA, YSYEKL. With V trimmed by 1 base and J by 4 bases, 8 bases remained unmatched. The CDR3 has 16 amino acids. The CDR3 spells CASSQVTTGGRYEQYF. The CDR3 DNA reads TGCGCCAGCAGCCAAGTTACTACAGGGGGCAGGTACGAGCAGTACTTC.

J is TRBJ1-4 and V is TRBV2; tentative D call: TRBD1 (6 bases). V was cut by 7 bases and J by 8 bases, with 23 bases left in between. This CDR3 comprises 16 residues. Germline CDR1 and CDR2: SNHLY and FYNNEI. In DNA form, the CDR3 reads TGTGCCAGCACTATGCCTGACACAGGGCCTGTAGAAAAACTGTTTTTT. Its translation is CASTMPDTGPVEKLFF.

The V call is TRBV5-1, the J call TRBJ1-1, with D unresolved. The CDR3 covers 14 residues. Per the germline V gene, CDR1 is SGHRS and CDR2 is YFSETQ. The germline V and J ends were trimmed by 5 bases and 2 bases, with 13 bases remaining between them. The CDR3 coding sequence is TGCGCCAGCAGAGACACAGACATTAACACTGAAGCTTTCTTT. It encodes CASRDTDINTEAFF.

On this clone itself: The same CDR3 arises from other DNA sequences in this sample as well. The chain carries TRBV6-5 and TRBJ2-5, with a weak D call TRBD1 (5 bases). The CDR3 runs to 14 residues. Germline CDR1 reads MNHEY; CDR2 reads SVGAGI. V lost 1 base and J lost 5, with 11 bases in between. CDR3 DNA: TGTGCCAGCAGTTACTTAGGGGCTGGGGAGACCCAGTACTTC. Translated, it gives CASSYLGAGETQYF.

Regarding this clone: Other DNA sequences in this sample translate to the same CDR3. The J gene is TRBJ2-1, the V gene TRBV6-5; D is unresolved. Germline CDR1 and CDR2: MNHEY and SVGAGI. The CDR3 covers 12 residues. V lost 0 bases, J lost 7 bases, and 4 bases lay in between. The CDR3 DNA sequence: TGTGCCAGCAGTTACTCGAATAATGAGCAGTTCTTC. Translation: CASSYSNNEQFF.

About this clone: The sample has other DNA sequences that encode this CDR3 too. The rearrangement links TRBV25-1 to TRBJ1-2; D ambiguous. Germline CDR1 is MGHDK and CDR2 is SYGVNS. The germline V and J ends were trimmed by 4 bases and 3 bases, with 6 bases remaining between them. This CDR3 is built from 12 residues. The CDR3 sequence: CASSAGDYGYTF. The CDR3 coding sequence is TGTGCCAGCAGTGCCGGGGACTATGGCTACACCTTC.

The genes are TRBV4-3 and TRBJ2-7; 12 nucleotides align to TRBD2. Germline loops: CDR1 LGHNA, CDR2 YSLEER. J gave up 4 bases and V 0 bases, and 13 bases lay outside the gene matches. This CDR3 is built from 19 residues. The CDR3: CASSQDPRTSGIDGYEQYF. CDR3 nucleotide sequence: TGCGCCAGCAGCCAAGATCCTAGGACTAGCGGGATTGACGGTTACGAGCAGTACTTC.

The chain recombines TRBV5-1 with TRBJ2-7; perhaps TRBD1 as D (6 bases). CDR1 and CDR2 (germline): SGHRS, YFSETQ. Trimming took off 2 bases at V and 7 bases at J, with 16 bases between the two ends. CDR3 size: 14 residues. CDR3 DNA sequence: TGCGCCAGCAGCTTAAACGCAGGGGTGAAGGAGCAGTACTTC. Translated: CASSLNAGVKEQYF.

V is TRBV7-2 and J is TRBJ2-7; 10 bases agree with TRBD2. CDR1 is SGHTA, CDR2 FQGNSA, per germline. The V segment lost 5 bases and the J segment 2 bases; nucleotides outside the gene matches: 3. The CDR3 length is 14 residues. The CDR3 DNA reads as TGTGCCAGCAGCGTTAGCGGGGGGCCCTACGAGCAGTACTTC. The encoded protein is CASSVSGGPYEQYF.

The genes are TRBV13 and TRBJ2-3; D not certain. In germline, CDR1 is PRHDT, CDR2 FYEKMQ (reference sequence). This CDR3 has 17 residues. V gave up 3 bases and J gave up 6 bases, with 22 bases separating them. CDR3 sequence (DNA): TGTGCCAGCAGCTTCCAAGACGGCGGCACGGTCCCGGATACGCAGTATTTT. Translation gives CASSFQDGGTVPDTQYF. Filled out from reference TRBV13 and TRBJ2-3, the complete variable domain reads AAGVIQSPRHLIKEKRETATLKCYPIPRHDTVYWYQQGPGQDPQFLISFYEKMQSDKGSIPDRFSAQQFSDYHSELNMSSLELGDSALYFCASSFQDGGTVPDTQYFGPGTRLTVL.

The chain joins TRBV5-4 to TRBJ2-7, with TRBD2 identical over 8 bases. CDR1 is SGHNT and CDR2 is YYREEE in the germline V gene (reference sequence). With 4 bases clipped from V and 3 bases from J, the junction kept 15 bases outside the gene matches. The CDR3 has 17 residues. The CDR3: CASSRGGAGLVGYEQYF. The CDR3 DNA is TGTGCCAGCAGCCGGGGGGGCGCTGGACTAGTAGGCTACGAGCAGTACTTC.

The chain employs TRBV14 and TRBJ2-7, with TRBD1 as a possible D gene (7 bases). Trimming removed 1 base at V and 0 bases at J, with 10 bases between. The CDR3 is 15 residues long. CDR1 is SGHDN, CDR2 FVKESK, per germline. CDR3 residues: CASSQAQGGSYEQYF. The CDR3 DNA reads as TGTGCCAGCAGCCAAGCGCAGGGGGGCTCCTACGAGCAGTACTTC.

This chain joins TRBV10-2 and TRBJ1-1, with D unclear. Germline V gene sequence: CDR1 WSHSY, CDR2 SAAADI. CDR3 length: 14 residues. V lost 2 bases, J lost 1 base, and 8 bases lay in between. The CDR3 protein is CASSEPPWNTEAFF. As DNA, the CDR3 is TGCGCCAGCAGTGAGCCCCCATGGAACACTGAAGCTTTCTTT.